These T cell receptor beta chains were read from a single sample in a study of OX40 agonist ivuxolimab in advanced cancers. Using immunoSEQ multiplex PCR, the repertoire was profiled, and TCRdb retains in-frame clones only, with some absent. The table has some 67,000 clones, roughly 85% seen once. This specimen was CD4+ or CD8+ T cells sorted from blood, taken in a trial of the OX40 agonist ivuxolimab. The receptors shown here come from an adult with an advanced solid tumor such as melanoma, head and neck, liver or kidney cancer. Each CDR3 is given with its conserved first and last residue. A D gene is named only where the DNA matches it firmly. Clone size, where shown, is once, few, many, or a class for clones that have expanded.

D gene: -
clone size: -
V gene: TRBV5-1
J gene: TRBJ1-4
CDR3 DNA: TGCGCCAGCAGCTGGACAGACCCTATTGAAAAACTGTTTTTT
CDR3 protein: CASSWTDPIEKLFF

D gene: -
clone size: -
V gene: TRBV6-4
J gene: TRBJ1-2
CDR3 DNA: TGTGCCAGCAGTGAAGGGACAACTAATCCTGGGGGCTACACCTTC
CDR3 protein: CASSEGTTNPGGYTF

D gene: TRBD1
clone size: -
V gene: TRBV5-8
J gene: TRBJ2-6
CDR3 DNA: TGTGCCAGCAGCTTTCGACAGGGGATCTCTGGGGCCAACGTCCTGACTTTC
CDR3 protein: CASSFRQGISGANVLTF

D gene: TRBD1
clone size: -
V gene: TRBV6-5
J gene: TRBJ2-3
CDR3 DNA: TGTGCCAGCACCCTCCAGGGCAGGGGGACAGATACGCAGTATTTT
CDR3 protein: CASTLQGRGTDTQYF

D gene: TRBD2
clone size: once
V gene: TRBV11-3
J gene: TRBJ2-3
CDR3 DNA: TGTGCCAGCAGCACCGGGACTAGCGGTACCAGCACAGATACGCAGTATTTT
CDR3 protein: CASSTGTSGTSTDTQYF

D gene: -
clone size: -
V gene: TRBV14
J gene: TRBJ2-5
CDR3 DNA: TGTGCCAGCAGTTCTAGGCAAGAGACCCAGTACTTC
CDR3 protein: CASSSRQETQYF

D gene: TRBD2
clone size: -
V gene: TRBV6-6
J gene: TRBJ2-7
CDR3 DNA: TGTGCCAGCACCCGGGGGACTAGCGGGAATAAGGAGCAGTACTTC
CDR3 protein: CASTRGTSGNKEQYF

D gene: -
clone size: few
V gene: TRBV11-2
J gene: TRBJ1-1
CDR3 DNA: TGTGCCAGCAGCTTAGGGGAAGGCACTGAAGCTTTCTTT
CDR3 protein: CASSLGEGTEAFF

D gene: TRBD1
clone size: -
V gene: TRBV5-6
J gene: TRBJ2-7
CDR3 DNA: TGTGCCAGCGGCAGACAGGGAATCTCCTACGAGCAGTACTTC
CDR3 protein: CASGRQGISYEQYF

D gene: TRBD1
clone size: -
V gene: TRBV18
J gene: TRBJ1-2
CDR3 DNA: TGTGCCAGCTCAAGAACGCTCGGACAGGGAGGGGATGGCTACACCTTC
CDR3 protein: CASSRTLGQGGDGYTF

D gene: -
clone size: -
V gene: TRBV28
J gene: TRBJ2-7
CDR3 DNA: TGTGCCAGCAACTCAGCGGGCCGAACTAGCTCCTACGAGCAGTACTTC
CDR3 protein: CASNSAGRTSSYEQYF

D gene: TRBD2
clone size: once
V gene: TRBV10-3
J gene: TRBJ2-7
CDR3 DNA: TGTGCCATCAGAGGCGGGGGGCCATCCGAGCAGTACTTC
CDR3 protein: CAIRGGGPSEQYF

D gene: TRBD1
clone size: -
V gene: TRBV30
J gene: TRBJ1-5
CDR3 DNA: TGTGCCTGGAGGGGCGGACAGGGAGTTAATCAGCCCCAGCATTTT
CDR3 protein: CAWRGGQGVNQPQHF

D gene: -
clone size: once
V gene: TRBV25-1
J gene: TRBJ2-5
CDR3 DNA: TGTGCCAGCAGTCAAGAATGGCAAGAGACCCAGTACTTC
CDR3 protein: CASSQEWQETQYF

D gene: TRBD2
clone size: -
V gene: TRBV7-9
J gene: TRBJ2-5
CDR3 DNA: TGTGCCAGCAGCTTAGCACGAGGACTAGCGGGAGGAGAGACCCAGTACTTC
CDR3 protein: CASSLARGLAGGETQYF

D gene: TRBD1
clone size: -
V gene: TRBV7-9
J gene: TRBJ2-5
CDR3 DNA: TGTGCCAGCAGCTTAGCTTGGACAGGGCAGGAGACCCAGTACTTC
CDR3 protein: CASSLAWTGQETQYF

D gene: -
clone size: -
V gene: TRBV18
J gene: TRBJ2-5
CDR3 DNA: TGTGCCAGCTCACCACGGGCTGGACAAGAGGGGACCCAGTACTTC
CDR3 protein: CASSPRAGQEGTQYF

D gene: -
clone size: -
V gene: TRBV7-2
J gene: TRBJ2-3
CDR3 DNA: TGTGCCAGCAGCTTAGCAACGCCCGATACGCAGTATTTT
CDR3 protein: CASSLATPDTQYF

D gene: TRBD1
clone size: -
V gene: TRBV28
J gene: TRBJ2-1
CDR3 DNA: TGTGCCAGCAGAATCCGGGACAGGGGGCACAATGAGCAGTTCTTC
CDR3 protein: CASRIRDRGHNEQFF

D gene: -
clone size: -
V gene: TRBV4-2
J gene: TRBJ1-2
CDR3 DNA: TGTGCCAGCAGCCAAGATCGGGCCCAAGATGGCTACACCTTC
CDR3 protein: CASSQDRAQDGYTF